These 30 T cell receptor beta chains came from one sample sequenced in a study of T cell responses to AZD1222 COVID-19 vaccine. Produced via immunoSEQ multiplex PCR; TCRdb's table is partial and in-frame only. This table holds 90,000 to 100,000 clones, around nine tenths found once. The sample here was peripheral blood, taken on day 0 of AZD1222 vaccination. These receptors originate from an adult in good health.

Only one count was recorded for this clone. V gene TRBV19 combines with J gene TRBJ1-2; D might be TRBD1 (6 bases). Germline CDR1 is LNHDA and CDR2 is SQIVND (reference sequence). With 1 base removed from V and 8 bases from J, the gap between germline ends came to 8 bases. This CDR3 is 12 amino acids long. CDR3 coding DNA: TGTGCCAGTAGTATAGGGGGGCGCGGCTACACCTTC. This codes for CASSIGGRGYTF.

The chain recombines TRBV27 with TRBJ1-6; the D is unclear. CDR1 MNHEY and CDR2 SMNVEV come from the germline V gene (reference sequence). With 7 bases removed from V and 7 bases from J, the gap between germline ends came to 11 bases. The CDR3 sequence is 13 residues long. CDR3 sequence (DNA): TGTGCCAGCACCCGAACAGTAAATTCACCCCTCCACTTT. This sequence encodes CASTRTVNSPLHF.

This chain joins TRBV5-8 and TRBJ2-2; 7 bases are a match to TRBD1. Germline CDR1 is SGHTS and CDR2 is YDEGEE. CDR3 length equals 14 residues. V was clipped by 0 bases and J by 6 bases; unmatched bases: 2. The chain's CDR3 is CASSLAQGAGELFF. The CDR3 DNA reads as TGTGCCAGCAGCTTGGCCCAGGGGGCCGGGGAGCTGTTTTTT.

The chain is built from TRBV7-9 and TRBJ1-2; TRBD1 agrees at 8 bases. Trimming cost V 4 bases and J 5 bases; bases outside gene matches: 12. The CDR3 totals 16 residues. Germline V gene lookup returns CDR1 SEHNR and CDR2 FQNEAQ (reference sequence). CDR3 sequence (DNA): TGTGCCAGCAGCTCTTATACGGAACAGGGGGGGTATGGCTACACCTTC. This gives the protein CASSSYTEQGGYGYTF.

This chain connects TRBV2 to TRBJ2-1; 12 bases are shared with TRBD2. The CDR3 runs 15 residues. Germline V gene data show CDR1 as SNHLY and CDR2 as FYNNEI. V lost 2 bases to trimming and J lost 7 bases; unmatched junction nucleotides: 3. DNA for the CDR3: TGTGCCAGCAGTGAACTAGCGGGGGGGCCAAATGAGCAGTTCTTC. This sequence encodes CASSELAGGPNEQFF.

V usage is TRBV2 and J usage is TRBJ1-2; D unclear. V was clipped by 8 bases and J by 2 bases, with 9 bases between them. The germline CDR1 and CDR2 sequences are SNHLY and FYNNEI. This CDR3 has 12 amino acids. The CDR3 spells CASGSANYGYTF. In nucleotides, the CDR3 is TGTGCCAGCGGTTCGGCCAACTATGGCTACACCTTC. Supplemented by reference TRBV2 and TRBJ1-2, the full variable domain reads EPEVTQTPSHQVTQMGQEVILRCVPISNHLYFYWYRQILGQKVEFLVSFYNNEISEKSEIFDDQFSVERPDGSNFTLKIRSTKLEDSAMYFCASGSANYGYTFGSGTRLTVV.

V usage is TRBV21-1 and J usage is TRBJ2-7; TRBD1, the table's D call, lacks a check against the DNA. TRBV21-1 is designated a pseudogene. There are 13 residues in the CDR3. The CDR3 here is CASRSLRGDEQYV. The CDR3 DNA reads TGTGCCAGCCGAAGCCTCAGGGGAGACGAGCAGTACGTC.

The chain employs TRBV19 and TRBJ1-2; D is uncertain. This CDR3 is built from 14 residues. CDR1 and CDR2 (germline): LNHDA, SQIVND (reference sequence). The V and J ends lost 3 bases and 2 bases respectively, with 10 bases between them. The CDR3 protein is CASSIRTGNYGYTF. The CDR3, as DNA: TGTGCCAGTAGTATTAGGACGGGGAACTATGGCTACACCTTC.

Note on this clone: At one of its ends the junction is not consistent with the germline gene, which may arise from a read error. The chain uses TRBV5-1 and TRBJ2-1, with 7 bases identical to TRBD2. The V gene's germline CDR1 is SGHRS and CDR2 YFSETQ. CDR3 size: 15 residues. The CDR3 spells CASSLLAGFLDEQFF. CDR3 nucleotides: TGTGCCAGCAGCTTATTAGCGGGCTTTCTAGATGAGCAGTTCTTC.

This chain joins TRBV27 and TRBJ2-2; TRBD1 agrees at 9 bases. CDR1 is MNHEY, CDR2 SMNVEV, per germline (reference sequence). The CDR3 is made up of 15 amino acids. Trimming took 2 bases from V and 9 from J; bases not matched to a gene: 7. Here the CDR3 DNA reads TGTGCCAGCAGTTTACCTCCGGGACAGGGCAGGGAGCTGTTTTTT. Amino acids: CASSLPPGQGRELFF.

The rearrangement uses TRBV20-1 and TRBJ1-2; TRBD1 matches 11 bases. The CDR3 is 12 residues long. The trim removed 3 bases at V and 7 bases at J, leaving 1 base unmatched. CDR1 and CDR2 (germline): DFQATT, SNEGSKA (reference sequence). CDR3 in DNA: TGCAGTGCTAGTGGGACAGGGGGTGGCTACACCTTC. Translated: CSASGTGGGYTF.

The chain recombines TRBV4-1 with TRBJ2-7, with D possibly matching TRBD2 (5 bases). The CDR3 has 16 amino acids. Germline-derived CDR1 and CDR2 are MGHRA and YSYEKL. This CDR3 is CPRRGLGFLSSYEQYF. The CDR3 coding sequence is TGCCCCCGCCGCGGGCTCGGGTTCCTGAGCTCCTACGAGCAGTACTTC.

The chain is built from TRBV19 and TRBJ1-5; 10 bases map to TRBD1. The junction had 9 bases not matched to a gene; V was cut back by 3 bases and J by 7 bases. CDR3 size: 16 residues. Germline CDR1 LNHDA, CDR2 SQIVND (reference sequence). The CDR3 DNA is TGTGCCAGTAGTATGCGGACAGGGGGTTATGGGCAGCCCCAGCATTTT. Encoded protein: CASSMRTGGYGQPQHF. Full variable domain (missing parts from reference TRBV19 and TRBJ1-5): DGGITQSPKYLFRKEGQNVTLSCEQNLNHDAMYWYRQDPGQGLRLIYYSQIVNDFQKGDIAEGYSVSREKKESFPLTVTSAQKNPTAFYLCASSMRTGGYGQPQHFGDGTRLSIL.

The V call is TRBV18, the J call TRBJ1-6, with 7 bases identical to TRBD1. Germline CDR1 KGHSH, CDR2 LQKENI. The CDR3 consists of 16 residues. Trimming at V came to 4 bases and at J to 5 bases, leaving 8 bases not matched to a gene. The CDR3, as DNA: TGTGCCAGCTCACTAGGGGACAGCCTAAATAATTCACCCCTCCACTTT. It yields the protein CASSLGDSLNNSPLHF.

CDR3: CASSQVMQRSEQFF. The DNA for the CDR3 is TGTGCCAGCAGCCAAGTAATGCAGCGGAGTGAGCAGTTCTTC. The J gene is TRBJ2-1, the V gene TRBV3-1 (or the pseudogene TRBV3-2), with a possible D match to TRBD2 (5 bases). The CDR3 consists of 14 residues. Between the trimmed V and J ends, which lost 1 base and 9 bases, there was a span of 13 bases. CDR1 is LGHDT and CDR2 is YNNKEL in the germline V gene (reference sequence).

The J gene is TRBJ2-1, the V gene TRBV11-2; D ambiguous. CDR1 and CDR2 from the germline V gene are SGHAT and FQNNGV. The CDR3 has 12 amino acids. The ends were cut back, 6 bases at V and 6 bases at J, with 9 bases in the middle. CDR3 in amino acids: CASSLLVNEQFF. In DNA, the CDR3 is TGTGCCAGCAGTCTCCTTGTCAATGAGCAGTTCTTC.

The CDR3 is CAISERTDTQYF. CDR3 in DNA: TGTGCCATCAGTGAGCGTACAGATACGCAGTATTTT. The chain couples TRBV10-3 to TRBJ2-3; the D is unclear. Trimming pared 2 bases from V and 3 bases from J, leaving 3 bases between. Germline V gene data show CDR1 as ENHRY and CDR2 as SYGVKD. CDR3 size: 12 residues.

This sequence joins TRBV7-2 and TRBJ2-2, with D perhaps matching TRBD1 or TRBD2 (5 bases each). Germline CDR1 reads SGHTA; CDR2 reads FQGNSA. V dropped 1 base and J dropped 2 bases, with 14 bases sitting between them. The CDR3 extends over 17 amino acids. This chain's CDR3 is CASSLGGAGRNTGELFF. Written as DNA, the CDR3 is TGTGCCAGCAGCTTAGGTGGGGCAGGGAGAAACACCGGGGAGCTGTTTTTT.

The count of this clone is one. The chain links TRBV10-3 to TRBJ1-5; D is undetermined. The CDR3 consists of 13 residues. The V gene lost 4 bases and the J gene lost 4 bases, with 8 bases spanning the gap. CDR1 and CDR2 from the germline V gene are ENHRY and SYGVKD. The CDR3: CAISVESNQPQHF. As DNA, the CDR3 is TGTGCCATCAGTGTCGAGTCTAATCAGCCCCAGCATTTT.

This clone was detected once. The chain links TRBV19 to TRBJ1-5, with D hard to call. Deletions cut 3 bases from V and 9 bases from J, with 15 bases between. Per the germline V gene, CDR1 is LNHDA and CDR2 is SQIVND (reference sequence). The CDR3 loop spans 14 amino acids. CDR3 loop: CASSISLDRPPQHF. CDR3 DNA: TGTGCCAGTAGTATCTCCTTGGACCGGCCGCCCCAGCATTTT.

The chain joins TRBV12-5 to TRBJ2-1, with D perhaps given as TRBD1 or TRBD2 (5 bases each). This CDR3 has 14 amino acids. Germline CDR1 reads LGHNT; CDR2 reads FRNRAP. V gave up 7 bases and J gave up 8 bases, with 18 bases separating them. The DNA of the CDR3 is TGTGCTAGTGCCCCCTTTGAAGGGACCGATGAGCAGTTCTTC. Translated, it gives CASAPFEGTDEQFF.

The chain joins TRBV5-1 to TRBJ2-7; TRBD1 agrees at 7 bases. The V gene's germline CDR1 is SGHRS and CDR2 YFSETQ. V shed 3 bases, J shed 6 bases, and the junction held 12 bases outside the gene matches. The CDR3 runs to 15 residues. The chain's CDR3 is CASSSTYRQGSEQYF. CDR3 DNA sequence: TGCGCCAGCAGCTCAACATATCGACAGGGCAGCGAGCAGTACTTC.

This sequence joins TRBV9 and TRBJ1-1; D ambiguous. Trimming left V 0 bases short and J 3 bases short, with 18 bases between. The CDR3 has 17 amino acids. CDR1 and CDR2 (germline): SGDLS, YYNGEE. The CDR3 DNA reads TGTGCCAGCAGCGTAGCCCTGGGAGCCCACGGGGACACTGAAGCTTTCTTT. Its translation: CASSVALGAHGDTEAFF.

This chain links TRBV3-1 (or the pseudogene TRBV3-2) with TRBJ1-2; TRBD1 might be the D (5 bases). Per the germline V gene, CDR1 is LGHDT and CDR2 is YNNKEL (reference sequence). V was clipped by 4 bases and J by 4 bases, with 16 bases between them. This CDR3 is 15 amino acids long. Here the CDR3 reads CASSPEWQGGYGYTF. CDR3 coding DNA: TGTGCCAGCAGCCCTGAATGGCAGGGAGGCTATGGCTACACCTTC.

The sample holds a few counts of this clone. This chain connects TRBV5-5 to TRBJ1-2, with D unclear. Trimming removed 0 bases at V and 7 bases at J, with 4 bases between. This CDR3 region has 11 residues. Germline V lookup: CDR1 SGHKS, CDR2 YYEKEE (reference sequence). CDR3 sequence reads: CASSLVFGYTF. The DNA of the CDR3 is TGTGCCAGCAGCTTGGTATTTGGCTACACCTTC.

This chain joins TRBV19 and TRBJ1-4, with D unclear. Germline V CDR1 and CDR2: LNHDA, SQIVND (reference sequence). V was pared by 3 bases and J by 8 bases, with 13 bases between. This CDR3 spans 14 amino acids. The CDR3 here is CASSIWSGSEKLFF. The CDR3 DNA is TGTGCCAGTAGTATTTGGTCGGGGAGCGAAAAACTGTTTTTT.

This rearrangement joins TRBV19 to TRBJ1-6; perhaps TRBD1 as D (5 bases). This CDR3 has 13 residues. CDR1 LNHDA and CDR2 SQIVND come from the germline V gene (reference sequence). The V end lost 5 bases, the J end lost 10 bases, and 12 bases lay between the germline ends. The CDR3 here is CASSQGEVSPLHF. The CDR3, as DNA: TGTGCCAGTAGTCAGGGTGAGGTATCACCCCTCCACTTT.

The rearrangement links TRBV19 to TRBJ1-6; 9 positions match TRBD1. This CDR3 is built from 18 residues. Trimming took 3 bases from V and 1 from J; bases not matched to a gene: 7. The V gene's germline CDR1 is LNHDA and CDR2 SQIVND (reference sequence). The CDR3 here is CASSMEGQGRSYNSPLHF. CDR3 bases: TGTGCCAGTAGTATGGAGGGACAGGGAAGATCCTATAATTCACCCCTCCACTTT.

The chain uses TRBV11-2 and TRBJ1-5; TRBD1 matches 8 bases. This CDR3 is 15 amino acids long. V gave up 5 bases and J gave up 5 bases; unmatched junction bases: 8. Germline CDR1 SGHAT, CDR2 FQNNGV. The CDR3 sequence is CASSPGDRPDQPQHF. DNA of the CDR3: TGTGCCAGCAGCCCCGGGGACAGGCCTGATCAGCCCCAGCATTTT.

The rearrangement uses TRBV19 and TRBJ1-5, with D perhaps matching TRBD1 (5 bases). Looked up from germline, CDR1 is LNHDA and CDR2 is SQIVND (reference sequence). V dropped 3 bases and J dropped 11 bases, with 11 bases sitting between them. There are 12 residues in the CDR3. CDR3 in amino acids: CASSIQGGSQHF. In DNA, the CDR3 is TGTGCCAGTAGTATTCAGGGTGGGTCCCAGCATTTT.